The 21 T cell receptor beta chains in this list originate from one sample, sequenced in a study of Ad26.COV2.S vaccination and SARS-CoV-2 variants. The sample's treatment: 15 to 20 received Ad26.COV2.S at low or high dose, single or two shots; about 5 received placebo; per-sample allocation not given. Day 63 after the first injection of vaccine or placebo was the sampling time. Libraries were prepared by immunoSEQ multiplex PCR; TCRdb keeps only in-frame clonotypes and omits some of them. The table records more than 400,000 clones, roughly 87% of them present only once. The source was peripheral blood, collected in a trial of Ad26.COV2.S vaccine versus placebo. Source of these receptors: a person between 18 and 59 years old who received the Ad26.COV2.S COVID-19 vaccine or a placebo.

The chain couples TRBV28 to TRBJ1-5, with D unresolved. Trimming took 6 bases from V and 0 from J, leaving 6 bases between them. The germline gives CDR1 MDHEN, CDR2 SYDVKM. This CDR3 contains 13 residues. CDR3 DNA: TGTGCCAGCAGCTACCTTAGCAATCAGCCCCAGCATTTT. This encodes CASSYLSNQPQHF.

This clone was counted a single time. The genes are TRBV4-2 and TRBJ1-3, with D tentatively TRBD1 (6 bases). The length of the CDR3 is 15 residues. V lost 1 base to trimming and J lost 4 bases, with 11 bases between them. The germline V gene encodes CDR1 LGHNA and CDR2 YNFKEQ. For the CDR3, the DNA is TGTGCCAGCAGCCAAGCACCAGGGGTAGGAAACACCATATATTTT. This gives the protein CASSQAPGVGNTIYF.

This rearrangement joins TRBV6-5 to TRBJ1-5; no definite D call. The CDR3 covers 13 residues. Trimming removed 10 bases from V and 5 bases from J, with 15 bases in between. The V gene's germline CDR1 is MNHEY and CDR2 SVGAGI. The CDR3 region has the DNA TGTGCCACCGGACGGAACCGAGATCAGCCCCAGCATTTT. This sequence encodes CATGRNRDQPQHF.

V usage is TRBV5-1 and J usage is TRBJ2-1, with 7 bases identical to TRBD1. Germline-derived CDR1 and CDR2 are SGHRS and YFSETQ. The CDR3 totals 16 residues. Losses at the gene ends were 1 base for V and 7 bases for J; bases not matched to a gene: 11. The CDR3 sequence is CASSLSPLDRVNEQFF. For the CDR3, the DNA is TGCGCCAGCAGCTTGTCACCTTTAGACAGGGTGAATGAGCAGTTCTTC.

The chain recombines TRBV13 with TRBJ2-6, with no clear D. The germline V gene has CDR1 PRHDT and CDR2 FYEKMQ (reference sequence). This CDR3 has 13 residues. Trimming removed 6 bases at V and 2 bases at J, with 5 bases between. The CDR3 DNA follows: TGTGCCAGCAGGGTACCTGGGGCCAACGTCCTGACTTTC. Translating it yields CASRVPGANVLTF.

The J gene is TRBJ2-2, the V gene TRBV12-5, with 8 bases fitting TRBD2. The germline gives CDR1 LGHNT, CDR2 FRNRAP. The CDR3 totals 22 residues. V trimming: 0 bases; J trimming: 2 bases; junction bases outside the gene matches: 20. DNA of the CDR3: TGTGCTAGTGGTTTGGTCCCTGGTGGGCTGGGCGGGAGGTTTGTTAACACCGGGGAGCTGTTTTTT. This translates into CASGLVPGGLGGRFVNTGELFF.

This clone was counted a single time. The chain links TRBV5-4 to TRBJ2-5; possibly TRBD2 for D (6 bases). V was shortened by 0 bases and J by 1 base, with 10 bases between the two germline ends. Germline loops: CDR1 SGHNT, CDR2 YYREEE (reference sequence). CDR3 size: 15 residues. CDR3 protein: CASSLAGVRQETQYF. In DNA, the CDR3 is TGTGCCAGCAGCTTGGCGGGAGTCCGCCAAGAGACCCAGTACTTC.

As concerns this clone: The sample has other DNA sequences that encode this CDR3 too. The chain carries TRBV10-3 and TRBJ2-2, with D hard to call. Looked up from germline, CDR1 is ENHRY and CDR2 is SYGVKD. This CDR3 has 11 residues. V lost 0 bases and J 8 bases, leaving 1 base between the germline ends. This chain's CDR3 is CAISESGELFF. The CDR3 DNA reads as TGTGCCATCAGTGAGTCGGGGGAGCTGTTTTTT.

A few counts support this clone. This chain connects TRBV7-9 to TRBJ2-7, with D maybe TRBD1 (6 bases). The CDR3 extends over 13 amino acids. Germline lookup yields CDR1 SEHNR and CDR2 FQNEAQ (reference sequence). V was shortened by 10 bases and J by 3 bases, with 16 bases between the two germline ends. CDR3 protein: CATMPGTYYEQYF. CDR3 coding DNA: TGTGCCACAATGCCCGGGACATACTACGAGCAGTACTTC.

The chain employs TRBV28 and TRBJ2-7; 10 bases are a match to TRBD2. V trimming: 5 bases; J trimming: 2 bases; junction bases outside the gene matches: 9. Germline CDR1 reads MDHEN; CDR2 reads SYDVKM. The CDR3 runs to 16 residues. The CDR3 loop reads CASSTRTSGYPYEQYF. As DNA, the CDR3 is TGTGCCAGCAGTACGCGGACTAGCGGTTACCCCTACGAGCAGTACTTC.

The chain employs TRBV30 and TRBJ2-3; D remains unclear. Trimming removed 2 bases from V and 2 bases from J, with 8 bases in between. The CDR3 spans 13 residues. The germline CDR1 and CDR2 sequences are GTSNPN and SVGIG (reference sequence). The CDR3 protein is CAWSFEVTDTQYF. The CDR3 DNA sequence: TGTGCCTGGAGTTTTGAGGTCACAGATACGCAGTATTTT.

V is TRBV19 and J is TRBJ2-7, with D perhaps matching TRBD2 (6 bases). V dropped 3 bases and J dropped 0 bases, with 9 bases sitting between them. Germline V gene sequence: CDR1 LNHDA, CDR2 SQIVND (reference sequence). This CDR3 spans 14 amino acids. Here the CDR3 DNA reads TGTGCCAGTAGTATCGACGGGGGCTCCTACGAGCAGTACTTC. Translation gives CASSIDGGSYEQYF.

This chain links TRBV7-8 with TRBJ2-3; a weak D match, TRBD2 (6 bases). The CDR3 spans 19 residues. Germline CDR1 SGHVS, CDR2 FQNEAQ. Trimming pared 0 bases from V and 8 bases from J, leaving 27 bases between. CDR3 sequence: CASSLAPWQGGGSEATQYF. The DNA for the CDR3 is TGTGCCAGCAGCTTAGCTCCATGGCAGGGAGGAGGGTCAGAAGCTACGCAGTATTTT. Variable domain in full (rest from reference TRBV7-8 and TRBJ2-3): GAGVSQSPRYKVAKRGQDVALRCDPISGHVSLFWYQQALGQGPEFLTYFQNEAQLDKSGLPSDRFFAERPEGSVSTLKIQRTQQEDSAVYLCASSLAPWQGGGSEATQYFGPGTRLTVL.

The chain carries TRBV11-1 and TRBJ1-5, with 8 bases lining up with TRBD1. The V segment lost 1 base and the J segment 1 base; nucleotides outside the gene matches: 3. The CDR3 runs to 16 residues. Germline V gene data show CDR1 as SGHAT and CDR2 as FQDESV (reference sequence). Written as DNA, the CDR3 is TGTGCCAGCAGCTTAGGCAGGGGGCAGAGCAATCAGCCCCAGCATTTT. Amino acids: CASSLGRGQSNQPQHF.

This chain connects TRBV6-4 to TRBJ2-6, with D unresolved. V gave up 3 bases and J gave up 0 bases, with 3 bases separating them. CDR3 size: 14 residues. Germline lookup yields CDR1 MRHNA and CDR2 SNTAGT. This chain's CDR3 is CASSDDSGANVLTF. The CDR3, as DNA: TGTGCCAGCAGTGATGACTCTGGGGCCAACGTCCTGACTTTC.

The chain combines TRBV7-9 with TRBJ2-7, with TRBD2 matching over 11 bases. Germline V gene data show CDR1 as SEHNR and CDR2 as FQNEAQ (reference sequence). The CDR3 is 18 amino acids. The junction had 17 bases not matched to a gene; V was cut back by 5 bases and J by 5 bases. The CDR3 region has the DNA TGTGCCAGCAGCCCGCCCCGGGAGGGATCTAGCGGGAGGAACGAGCAGTACTTC. The encoded protein is CASSPPREGSSGRNEQYF.

The chain carries TRBV6-5 and TRBJ2-7; tentatively, D is TRBD1 or TRBD2 (5 bases each). V dropped 5 bases and J dropped 3 bases, with 11 bases sitting between them. The CDR3 contains 13 residues. Germline V CDR1 and CDR2: MNHEY, SVGAGI. CDR3 in DNA: TGTGCCAGCAGTCCGGGACGGAGCTACGAGCAGTACTTC. Translating it yields CASSPGRSYEQYF.

Written as DNA, the CDR3 is TGTGCCAGCAGTCCACCCAAGCCTCTAGCGGGAGAGTACAATGAGCAGTTCTTC. Translating it yields CASSPPKPLAGEYNEQFF. This rearrangement joins TRBV6-6 to TRBJ2-1, with 10 bases that match TRBD2. CDR1 is MNHNY and CDR2 is SVGAGI in the germline V gene (reference sequence). This CDR3 has 18 residues. V shed 5 bases, J shed 4 bases, and the junction held 14 bases outside the gene matches.

This clone was observed once. The chain uses TRBV7-2 and TRBJ2-7; no clear D. V was cut by 5 bases and J by 2 bases, with 7 bases left in between. CDR3 length: 12 amino acids. Germline CDR1 reads SGHTA; CDR2 reads FQGNSA. Written as DNA, the CDR3 is TGTGCCAGCAGCCACCTCACCTACGAGCAGTACTTC. Translating gives CASSHLTYEQYF.

The genes are TRBV4-1 and TRBJ2-7; D gene ambiguous. V was clipped by 0 bases and J by 1 base, with 10 bases between them. The germline gives CDR1 MGHRA, CDR2 YSYEKL. CDR3 length: 15 amino acids. The CDR3 DNA is TGCGCCAGCAGCCAAGACTCCGGGTTTTCCTACGAGCAGTACTTC. Its protein product is CASSQDSGFSYEQYF.

This chain joins TRBV7-6 and TRBJ2-3, with D hard to call. The V end lost 3 bases, the J end lost 4 bases, and 17 bases lay between the germline ends. The germline V gene has CDR1 SGHVS and CDR2 FNYEAQ. The CDR3 totals 16 residues. As DNA, the CDR3 is TGTGCCAGCAGCTTTGACTGGCCCCAATCCCCAGATACGCAGTATTTT. This gives the protein CASSFDWPQSPDTQYF. Full variable domain (outside the CDR3, taken from reference TRBV7-6 and TRBJ2-3): GAGVSQSPRYKVTKRGQDVALRCDPISGHVSLYWYRQALGQGPEFLTYFNYEAQQDKSGLPNDRFSAERPEGSISTLTIQRTEQRDSAMYRCASSFDWPQSPDTQYFGPGTRLTVL.